This passage covers 20 T cell receptor beta chains from one sample sequenced in a study of T cells after yellow fever vaccination. TCRdb called the 5' RACE reads again in MiXCR, with one record for every CDR3 protein. The table includes 550,000 to 750,000 distinct CDR3 sequences, approximately 13% detected once. This specimen was PBMCs, taken on the day of the yellow fever booster vaccination. These receptors came from a man aged 25 to 45 who received the YFV17D yellow fever vaccine.

This clonotype was found a few times. V usage is TRBV20-1 and J usage is TRBJ2-3; 12 nucleotides line up with TRBD2. The CDR3 has 16 amino acids. Germline CDR1 DFQATT, CDR2 SNEGSKA (reference sequence). With V trimmed by 5 bases and J by 4 bases, 10 bases remained unmatched. CDR3 in amino acids: CSARPSGRALADTQYF. CDR3 in DNA: TGCAGTGCTCGGCCTAGCGGGAGGGCCTTAGCAGATACGCAGTATTTT.

This clonotype was picked up one time. This chain connects TRBV28 to TRBJ1-4; D gene uncertain. Looked up from germline, CDR1 is MDHEN and CDR2 is SYDVKM. Trimming removed 2 bases at V and 5 bases at J, with 9 bases between. This CDR3 is 14 amino acids long. CDR3 nucleotides: TGTGCCAGCAGTTTAGGGAGGAGGAATGAAAAACTGTTTTTT. This encodes CASSLGRRNEKLFF.

V is TRBV6-1 and J is TRBJ1-1, with a weak D call TRBD1 (6 bases). The CDR3 runs 14 residues. V lost 6 bases, J lost 7 bases, and 18 bases lay in between. The V gene's germline CDR1 is MNHNS and CDR2 SASEGT. The CDR3 bases are TGTGCCAGCAGCCCTGGGAACAGGGCAAATGAAGCTTTCTTT. Translating gives CASSPGNRANEAFF.

The rearrangement links TRBV20-1 to TRBJ1-1, with D unclear. Per the germline V gene, CDR1 is DFQATT and CDR2 is SNEGSKA (reference sequence). Trimming left V 1 base short and J 9 bases short, with 9 bases between. This CDR3 comprises 11 residues. The CDR3 here is CSARVFIQAFF. In DNA form, the CDR3 reads TGCAGTGCTAGAGTTTTTATTCAAGCTTTCTTT.

In this sample, this clonotype turned up a few times. The chain's CDR3 is CSATDRAPYEQYF. The DNA for the CDR3 is TGCAGTGCAACGGACAGGGCCCCCTACGAGCAGTACTTC. J is TRBJ2-7 and V is TRBV20-1, with TRBD1 matching 8 bases. After removal of 6 bases from V and 2 bases from J, the junction contained 6 bases not matched to a gene. The germline gives CDR1 DFQATT, CDR2 SNEGSKA (reference sequence). The CDR3 consists of 13 residues.

This clonotype was found once. This rearrangement joins TRBV4-3 to TRBJ2-3; 9 bases match TRBD2. J gave up 10 bases and V 1 base, and 9 bases lay outside the gene matches. The CDR3 consists of 15 residues. In germline, CDR1 is LGHNA, CDR2 YSLEER. CDR3 nucleotide sequence: TGCGCCAGCAGCCAAGGGGGACTAGCCAGGACTTCGCAGTATTTT. Its translation is CASSQGGLARTSQYF.

The rearrangement uses TRBV5-1 and TRBJ1-3; no clear D. The V and J ends lost 0 bases and 4 bases respectively, with 8 bases between them. There are 14 residues in the CDR3. Germline V lookup: CDR1 SGHRS, CDR2 YFSETQ. CDR3 coding DNA: TGCGCCAGCAGCTTGGATAGGCAGGGAAACACCATATATTTT. Its translation is CASSLDRQGNTIYF. The full variable domain, rest sourced from reference TRBV5-1 and TRBJ1-3, is KAGVTQTPRYLIKTRGQQVTLSCSPISGHRSVSWYQQTPGQGLQFLFEYFSETQRNKGNFPGRFSGRQFSNSRSEMNVSTLELGDSALYLCASSLDRQGNTIYFGEGSWLTVV.

This clonotype was detected a few times. CDR3 in amino acids: CSAEDRGGEKLFF. CDR3 nucleotides: TGCAGTGCTGAAGACAGGGGCGGTGAAAAACTGTTTTTT. The gene calls are TRBV20-1 and TRBJ1-4; 8 nucleotides line up with TRBD1. CDR1 and CDR2 from the germline V gene are DFQATT and SNEGSKA (reference sequence). The CDR3 has 13 residues. The V and J ends lost 5 bases and 7 bases, in that order; junction bases with no gene match: 6.

J is TRBJ1-2 and V is TRBV4-3, with D maybe TRBD1 (5 bases). With 5 bases removed from V and 3 bases from J, the gap between germline ends came to 19 bases. Germline CDR1 is LGHNA and CDR2 is YSLEER. This CDR3 spans 16 amino acids. CDR3 DNA sequence: TGCGCCAGCAGCTCTGCCTTCGGGGCCCAAGACTATGGCTACACCTTC. Translated, it gives CASSSAFGAQDYGYTF.

This clonotype has only a few counts. The V and J genes are TRBV12-3 or TRBV12-4 and TRBJ2-1; TRBD2 matches 7 bases. This CDR3 has 15 residues. The trim removed 7 bases at V and 4 bases at J, leaving 10 bases unmatched. In DNA form, the CDR3 reads TGTGCCAGCACCCGAGCGGGGCAGGAGTACAATGAGCAGTTCTTC. It is translated as CASTRAGQEYNEQFF.

In its sample, this clonotype was seen a few times. The V and J genes are TRBV5-5 and TRBJ2-5; TRBD1 or TRBD2 may be the D gene (5 bases each). Looked up from germline, CDR1 is SGHKS and CDR2 is YYEKEE (reference sequence). This CDR3 is 14 amino acids long. Trimming took off 3 bases at V and 0 bases at J, with 9 bases between the two ends. The CDR3 nucleotides are TGTGCCAGCAGCTGGATGGGGGACCAAGAGACCCAGTACTTC. Its protein product is CASSWMGDQETQYF. The whole variable domain, filled in from reference TRBV5-5 and TRBJ2-5, reads DAGVTQSPTHLIKTRGQQVTLRCSPISGHKSVSWYQQVLGQGPQFIFQYYEKEERGRGNFPDRFSARQFPNYSSELNVNALLLGDSALYLCASSWMGDQETQYFGPGTRLLVL.

The table lists this clonotype with a few counts. V gene TRBV29-1 combines with J gene TRBJ2-3; 9 bases are shared with TRBD1. Germline trimming cut 4 bases from V and 12 bases from J; bases unmatched to any gene: 8. Germline lookup yields CDR1 SQVTM and CDR2 ANQGSEA. This CDR3 has 12 amino acids. The DNA of the CDR3 is TGCAGCGTTGCCGGGACAGGGCCGTTTCAGTATTTT. Translating gives CSVAGTGPFQYF.

This clonotype was seen a few times. This chain links TRBV19 with TRBJ1-2; 11 bases align to TRBD1. Germline CDR1 is LNHDA and CDR2 is SQIVND (reference sequence). Germline trimming cut 4 bases from V and 12 bases from J; bases unmatched to any gene: 13. The CDR3 consists of 15 residues. The DNA for the CDR3 is TGTGCCAGTAGTACTTCCGGGACAGGGGGACGAAGAGACACCTTC. Translation gives CASSTSGTGGRRDTF.

There are a few counts of this clonotype. The chain joins TRBV18 to TRBJ2-3; no clear D. V dropped 2 bases and J dropped 6 bases, with 12 bases sitting between them. There are 14 residues in the CDR3. Germline CDR1 is KGHSH and CDR2 is LQKENI. The CDR3 region has the DNA TGTGCCAGCTCACCATCCTGGGTGGTGGATACGCAGTATTTT. This gives the protein CASSPSWVVDTQYF.

CDR3 sequence (DNA): TGTGCCAGCAGCTTAGGGGAGGGGGAGACCCAGTACTTC. Protein sequence: CASSLGEGETQYF. The J gene is TRBJ2-5, the V gene TRBV7-2, with 7 bases fitting TRBD2. CDR1 is SGHTA, CDR2 FQGNSA, per germline. The CDR3 sequence is 13 residues long. Trimming at V came to 1 base and at J to 5 bases, leaving 1 base not matched to a gene.

This clonotype came up a few times. The chain employs TRBV4-1 and TRBJ2-1; D may correspond to TRBD1 or TRBD2 (5 bases each). V was trimmed by 0 bases and J by 8 bases, leaving 17 bases between them. The CDR3 has 16 residues. The V gene's germline CDR1 is MGHRA and CDR2 YSYEKL. The CDR3 bases are TGCGCCAGCAGCCAAGATTGTGGGACCACAACCGATGAGCAGTTCTTC. This encodes CASSQDCGTTTDEQFF.

The V and J genes are TRBV9 and TRBJ1-2, with D hard to call. Germline CDR1 and CDR2: SGDLS and YYNGEE. This CDR3 is 14 amino acids long. Trimming cost V 0 bases and J 4 bases, with 10 bases left between them. Here the CDR3 reads CASSVGELTYGYTF. The CDR3 DNA is TGTGCCAGCAGCGTAGGTGAACTGACCTATGGCTACACCTTC. The full variable domain, with the rest looked up from reference TRBV9 and TRBJ1-2, is DSGVTQTPKHLITATGQRVTLRCSPRSGDLSVYWYQQSLDQGLQFLIQYYNGEERAKGNILERFSAQQFPDLHSELNLSSLELGDSALYFCASSVGELTYGYTFGSGTRLTVV.

This clonotype has more than one count but fewer than ten. J is TRBJ2-1 and V is TRBV7-2; 7 nucleotides line up with TRBD2. Looked up from germline, CDR1 is SGHTA and CDR2 is FQGNSA. After removal of 5 bases from V and 4 bases from J, the junction contained 11 bases not matched to a gene. The CDR3 spans 16 residues. The CDR3 loop is CASSPSGASGYNEQFF. The CDR3 DNA follows: TGTGCCAGCAGCCCCAGTGGGGCTAGCGGATACAATGAGCAGTTCTTC.

The sample holds a few counts of this clonotype. V is TRBV20-1 and J is TRBJ2-3; 7 bases map to TRBD1. V trimming: 8 bases; J trimming: 2 bases; junction bases outside the gene matches: 13. This CDR3 region has 15 residues. Per the germline V gene, CDR1 is DFQATT and CDR2 is SNEGSKA (reference sequence). CDR3 coding DNA: TGCAGTCCCCTCCTATGGACAGGCGCCACAGATACGCAGTATTTT. Translating gives CSPLLWTGATDTQYF.

The V gene is TRBV7-6, the J gene TRBJ2-3; D gene ambiguous. The CDR3 contains 14 residues. Germline loops: CDR1 SGHVS, CDR2 FNYEAQ. Trimming left V 1 base short and J 5 bases short, with 10 bases between. As DNA, the CDR3 is TGTGCCAGCAGCTTAGAGCCACCCGTAGATACGCAGTATTTT. Its translation is CASSLEPPVDTQYF. Full variable domain (rest looked up from reference TRBV7-6 and TRBJ2-3): GAGVSQSPRYKVTKRGQDVALRCDPISGHVSLYWYRQALGQGPEFLTYFNYEAQQDKSGLPNDRFSAERPEGSISTLTIQRTEQRDSAMYRCASSLEPPVDTQYFGPGTRLTVL.